This T cell receptor beta chain was captured by sequencing in a study of cytomegalovirus exposure and HLA in healthy donors (TCRdb year 2017). Notes on the research overall: In an earlier analysis of 450 to 750 of the donors, less than 350 Gb of sequence data and 117 million unique TCR beta sequences from approximately 180 million T cells were reported. Roughly 300 gigabases of sequencing data and approximately 92 million unique TCR sequences made up an early release that covered 500 to 650 HLA-typed donors. Among the roughly 390 genotyped donors, more than 70% belonged to the genetic ancestry cluster associated with self-reported Caucasian donors. The study aimed to test whether signatures of past pathogen exposure could be identified by cataloging public T cell receptors. Using immunosequencing, the study profiled T cell repertoires from fewer than 850 subjects and related those repertoires to cytomegalovirus serostatus. In addition to the first cohort of about 650 subjects, a separate validation cohort of 120 different subjects was used. The study combined high-throughput TCR immunosequencing, statistical association of individual TCRs with disease status, and machine learning to predict cytomegalovirus infection status. A later analysis re-examined previously published TCR beta repertoires from just over 650 donors and added high-resolution HLA genotyping to investigate patterns of TCR occurrence. In the later analysis, no new phenotypic data were used to find candidate immune exposures; instead, reliance was placed on TCR beta sequences and their occurrence across donors. An earlier analysis of approximately 630 of the donors applied high-throughput TCR beta sequencing to assess whether each TCR beta V gene segment acted as functional or pseudogenic. Donor age, sex, ethnicity and CMV serostatus were collected together with the repertoire data. Genome-wide SNP genotypes for about three fifths of the 666 donors were used in a later genetic analysis, which treated that subset as a discovery cohort. Every discovery cohort repertoire had been produced on one sequencing platform. HLA typing covered class I and class II loci at four-digit resolution. The number of donors typed differed by locus, with about 629-640 for A, B, C, DRB1 and DQB1, 522 for DQA1, approximately 570 for DPA1, and 450 to 480 for DPB1. Roughly 5 DR-DQ haplotypes were handled as single units for association and clustering, since linkage in the cohort was strong. Among several hundred genotyped donors of the cohort, an average of approximately 220,000 unique TCR beta nucleotide sequences was sequenced per donor, of which approximately 18% were non-productive.

Study-wide findings and limitations: In vitro tests confirmed that three of the cytomegalovirus-associated TCR beta chains recognize cytomegalovirus antigens. Presence/absence analyses assumed roughly uniform sequencing depth across donors, an assumption that may not hold. The study listed 150 to 200 TCR beta chains as associated with cytomegalovirus. Broadly in line with IMGT annotations, most TCR beta V segments showed up in productive rearrangements about 90% or about 30% of the time in an earlier analysis of around 550 of the donors. The sequencing pipeline was judged likely to have produced a cluster of highly shared sequence variants as a technical artifact. The 87-base-pair reads could not distinguish some IMGT-functional V segments, including TRBV6-2 and TRBV6-3, so those segments were excluded. In this cohort, only TCR beta chains were sequenced, and detectable features were limited by the absence of alpha or paired-chain data. Strong co-occurrence of HLA alleles, especially DR and DQ, made assigning TCR associations to individual alleles difficult. A later analysis reported that several top co-occurrence clusters appeared linked to parvovirus B19, influenza, CMV and Epstein-Barr virus. Because counts were too low, about 15 rarely observed V segments, including chromosome 9 orphons, were left out of the earlier analysis of 500 to 650 of the donors. A later analysis found that HLA-associated TCR beta chains were more clonally expanded and had lower generation probabilities than equally common non-associated chains. Most CMV-associated TCR beta chains appeared to be HLA-restricted in a later analysis, and the HLA associations seemed to be driven largely by CMV exposure. It was suggested by the authors that the approach could potentially be generalized to other disease states and immunological phenotypes. In a later analysis, the rate of TCR association differed among HLA loci, with DRB1 alleles having the most associated TCRs and HLA-C alleles having the fewest. Because some donors lacked HLA typing at each locus, the association tests relied only on the typed subset. A later genetic analysis reported fewer N-insertions in productive TCRs among donors in an Asian-associated ancestry cluster than the approximately 700-donor mean. In a later genetic analysis, a missense DCLRE1C variant was associated with V-gene and J-gene trimming of TCR beta chains, and the association was replicated in an independent cohort. In a later analysis, some 18,000 TCR beta sequences were associated with specific HLA alleles at a false discovery rate of 0.05. A further reported finding was that TCR beta sequences accurately predicted the HLA-A and HLA-B alleles for most subjects in the first cohort. For the cohort, immune exposure information was limited to CMV serostatus. Correlated functional status among segregating V segments might be attributable to linkage disequilibrium, but an unknown experimental factor could not be ruled out. Most TCR sequences were seen in very few donors, while some public TCRs were found in many individuals. The classifier was reported to diagnose cytomegalovirus status with high specificity and sensitivity in both the original cohort and the validation cohort.

Remarks on this clone: Its antigen is currently not known. Per-base qualities were not stored, and no clone one base away is much larger.

The receptor library was made with the immunoSEQ multiplex PCR assay. For the multiplex PCR, a mixture combining 60 forward primers for TCR Vbeta segments and 13 reverse primers for TCR Jbeta segments was used. A multiplex PCR assay on genomic DNA amplified the CDR3 region of rearranged TCR beta genes. The Illumina HiSeq System was used to sequence the amplified TCR beta libraries as 87-base-pair reads. On the study's bioinformatics: A later analysis tallied tens of millions of unique TCR beta chains across the 666 repertoires, and some 12 million of those chains were shared by two or more donors. Raw reads were error-corrected and collapsed into unique sequences with a nearest-neighbor algorithm that merged closely related sequences to remove PCR and sequencing errors. CDR3 sequences were aligned to IMGT reference sequences to assign V, D and J gene segments. For a sequence to be retained, a match of at least six nucleotides to both a V gene segment and a J gene segment was required. Rearrangements were classified as productive when the CDR3 lacked stop codons and remained in frame with V and J, and all other rearrangements were classified as non-productive. Following IMGT convention, CDR3 was defined as the stretch from the second conserved V-encoded cysteine up to the conserved J-encoded phenylalanine. In an earlier analysis of more than 550 of the donors, sequences lacking an unambiguous match to a single V gene segment were excluded. In an earlier analysis of 587 of the donors, a V segment was called functional when productive rearrangements were above 56.7%, and segregating when the standard deviation between donors exceeded 5%. A statistical classification framework was built for diagnosing cytomegalovirus status from the catalog of TCR beta chain sequences. In a later analysis, TCR nucleotide sequences were compared against IMGT/GENE-DB human TR gene sequences so that V and J genes could be assigned. A later analysis assigned CDR3 sequences and most-parsimonious VDJ recombination scenarios with the TCRdist pipeline. In a later analysis, every TCR beta chain was defined by the combination of its CDR3 amino acid sequence and its V-gene family, and reads without a unique V-gene family were dropped. To address suspected cross-contamination and a sequencing artifact, a later analysis removed approximately 590 highly shared, low-generation-probability nucleotide sequences. In a later analysis, a clonal expansion index was calculated for each public chain from normalized within-repertoire ranks of inferred template counts. Generation probabilities in a later analysis came from a VDJ recombination model fitted to out-of-frame rearrangements, and those results were checked against IGoR. Hypergeometric tests were used in a later analysis to score TCR-TCR, TCR-HLA and TCR-CMV co-occurrence, with a repertoire-size bias correction applied to the TCR pairs. In a later analysis, false discovery rates were estimated by permuting HLA or CMV assignments 20 times. In a later analysis, co-occurring TCRs were grouped using DBSCAN, with TCRdist sequence similarity added in when clustering inside HLA-allele-positive subsets. For co-occurrence clustering, repertoires with fewer than 30,000 or more than 120,000 public chains were excluded, along with roughly 5 repertoires with anomalous nucleotide sharing. The table comes from immuneACCESS by way of TCRdb, which keeps in-frame sequences with V and J called. Part of the clones is missing from these tables; in studies checked, under half for an unresolved V gene and the rest for unknown reasons. The DNA was the basis for D and trimming; V, J and clone size are from that table. For this sample there are fewer than 250,000 clones; around 73% appear just once. The ten largest account for over 2% of the sample.

The cohort consisted of 600 to 750 healthy bone marrow donors. Cohort members were all nominally healthy when sampled, although unrecorded immune exposures were likely present. The donor tested CMV seropositive, placing the donor among the 289 seropositive members of the cohort. Every donor gave a peripheral blood sample, and the peripheral blood mononuclear cells from that sample were used for TCR beta sequencing. Genomic DNA was extracted from the blood cell samples with the Qiagen DNeasy Blood Extraction Kit. The germline V and J ends show losses of 5 bases and 3 bases respectively, and no gene match explains 6 bases of the junction. Spanning cysteine to phenylalanine, the CDR3 consists of 15 amino acids. Of all the DNA, just the CDR3 is kept, 45 bases in frame from base 1. Per the germline V gene, SGHTA is the CDR1 and FQGNSA is the CDR2.

The sequence is built from TRBV7-2 and TRBJ2-2; TRBD1 lines up with 7 middle nucleotides. Source material: PBMCs. This TCR was sampled from a woman under 40 in good health and CMV-seropositive. The CDR3 has the sequence CASSIFGQDTGELFF. In nucleotides, the sequence is TGTGCCAGCAGCATATTTGGACAGGACACCGGGGAGCTGTTTTTT.